This T cell receptor beta chain was recorded in a study of glioma-infiltrating T cells. Study details: Target coverage was about 4.5- to 11-fold for about 940,000 blood T cells.

The study's findings and limits: Shared blood CDR3 signature motifs marked patients with low tissue-blood divergence. Non-neoplastic patients had below-expected tissue-blood divergence, while all gliomas exceeded expectation. Only very few CDR3 sequences appeared in both tissue and blood.

Per the germline V gene, CDR1 is SSHAT and CDR2 is FNYEAQ (reference sequence). CDR3 length: 16 residues. Amplification of TCR alpha and beta CDR3 regions from RNA used iRepertoire nested multiplex PCR. One entry per CDR3 protein, called by TCRdb with MiXCR from the multiplex PCR reads. The sample has about 410,000 distinct CDR3 sequences, 41% seen once; the top ten hold 12%. Points on this clonotype: Its target is unknown. Relative to the germline gene, one junction end is altered; a read error may explain this.

This receptor was obtained from a human donor with low-grade glioma or glioblastoma, undergoing nonglioma brain surgery, or in good health (not recorded which). Sequences were obtained from glioma tissue, nonneoplastic brain tissue, or PBMCs (not recorded which). This sequence joins TRBV7-7 and TRBJ1-5, with D hard to call. The CDR3 sequence: CATSRGTVRGDQPQHF. The CDR3 coding sequence is TGTGCCACCAGCAGAGGTACCGTCCGCGGGGATCAGCCCCAGCATTTT.